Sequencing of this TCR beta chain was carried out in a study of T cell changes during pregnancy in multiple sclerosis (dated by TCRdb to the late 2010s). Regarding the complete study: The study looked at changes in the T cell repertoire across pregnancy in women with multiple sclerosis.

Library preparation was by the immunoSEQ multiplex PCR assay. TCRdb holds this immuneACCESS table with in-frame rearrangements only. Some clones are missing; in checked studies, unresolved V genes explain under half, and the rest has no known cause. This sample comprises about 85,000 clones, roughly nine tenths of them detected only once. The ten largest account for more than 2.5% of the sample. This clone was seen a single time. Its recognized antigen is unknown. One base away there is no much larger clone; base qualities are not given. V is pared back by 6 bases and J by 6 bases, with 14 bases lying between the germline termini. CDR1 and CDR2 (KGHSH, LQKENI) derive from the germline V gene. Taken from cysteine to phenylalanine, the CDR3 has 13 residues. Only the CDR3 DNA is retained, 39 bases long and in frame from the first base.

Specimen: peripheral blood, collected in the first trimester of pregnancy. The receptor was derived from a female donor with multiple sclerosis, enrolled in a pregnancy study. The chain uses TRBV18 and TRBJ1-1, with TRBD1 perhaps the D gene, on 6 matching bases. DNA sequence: TGTGCCAGCTCCCCCACAGGGATACCTGAAGCTTTCTTT. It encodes CASSPTGIPEAFF.